The count of the clone carrying this TCR beta chain is one. What it recognizes is unknown. Via MiXCR, TCRdb re-called the reads, giving one row per CDR3 protein. In the table there are roughly 280,000 distinct CDR3 sequences, around 9% of which are singletons. This sample stems from a study of T cell repertoires in cytomegalovirus infection. The CDR3 has 12 amino acids. Germline values: CDR1 KGHSH, CDR2 LQKENI. V dropped 6 bases and J dropped 2 bases, with 8 bases sitting between them. Points from the study as a whole: HLA-C-restricted, CMV-specific TCR beta clonotypes were dominant ex vivo.

Material: PBMCs. The receptor comes from a human donor in good health (CMV status not recorded). Some clones in this sample may be carry-over from other donors' samples. The rearrangement uses TRBV18 and TRBJ2-7; D possibly matches TRBD1 or TRBD2 (5 bases each). CDR3 DNA sequence: TGTGCCAGCTCCCGGGACCCCTACGAGCAGTACTTC. This encodes CASSRDPYEQYF.